Below are 15 T cell receptor beta chains sequenced from a single sample in a study of blood T cell repertoires in COVID-19. The assay was immunoSEQ multiplex PCR, and TCRdb's table has in-frame clones only and misses some. The repertoire holds approximately 70,000 clones, with about 80% as singletons. The specimen sequenced was peripheral blood. Receptors originate from a woman aged 60-70 years with acute or convalescent COVID-19.

V usage is TRBV3-1 (or the pseudogene TRBV3-2) and J usage is TRBJ2-7; D is perhaps TRBD2 (7 bases). Germline assignment: CDR1 LGHDT and CDR2 YNNKEL (reference sequence). Between the trimmed V and J ends, which lost 3 bases and 0 bases, there was a span of 18 bases. CDR3 size: 17 residues. The CDR3 sequence: CASSHPSGGANSYEQYF. Here the CDR3 DNA reads TGTGCCAGCAGCCACCCTTCTGGGGGGGCCAACTCCTACGAGCAGTACTTC.

This clone has only one observation. The chain employs TRBV6-1 and TRBJ1-2, with D possibly being TRBD1 (6 bases). V was trimmed by 3 bases and J by 7 bases, leaving 21 bases between them. The CDR3 is 16 amino acids. CDR1 MNHNS and CDR2 SASEGT come from the germline V gene. The CDR3 DNA is TGTGCCAGCAGTGAGGCTACCGGCAACAGGGAGTTTGGCTACACCTTC. It encodes CASSEATGNREFGYTF.

The rearrangement joins TRBV5-1 to TRBJ2-2, with 7 bases that match TRBD1. Germline V gene lookup returns CDR1 SGHRS and CDR2 YFSETQ. V dropped 4 bases and J dropped 7; count of bases not matched to a gene: 10. The CDR3 totals 15 residues. The CDR3 protein is CASSPGQSRSGELFF. The CDR3 bases are TGCGCCAGCAGCCCGGGACAGTCCCGGAGCGGGGAGCTGTTTTTT. Full variable domain (rest looked up from reference TRBV5-1 and TRBJ2-2): KAGVTQTPRYLIKTRGQQVTLSCSPISGHRSVSWYQQTPGQGLQFLFEYFSETQRNKGNFPGRFSGRQFSNSRSEMNVSTLELGDSALYLCASSPGQSRSGELFFGEGSRLTVL.

This clone was seen only a few times. This same CDR3 is encoded by further DNA sequences in the sample. The chain joins TRBV5-1 to TRBJ2-7; D remains ambiguous. The germline gives CDR1 SGHRS, CDR2 YFSETQ. This CDR3 region has 11 residues. V was cut by 3 bases and J by 7 bases, with 8 bases left in between. In nucleotides, the CDR3 is TGCGCCAGCAGCTCCCGTCGGGAGCAGTACTTC. Translating gives CASSSRREQYF.

V gene TRBV4-1 combines with J gene TRBJ2-1; 9 nucleotides line up with TRBD2. Germline loops: CDR1 MGHRA, CDR2 YSYEKL. After removal of 4 bases from V and 8 bases from J, the junction contained 18 bases not matched to a gene. This CDR3 spans 18 amino acids. In nucleotides, the CDR3 is TGCGCCAGCAGCCTACTTGAAGGGGCGGGGGGGCCTGGCGATGAGCAGTTCTTC. Amino acids: CASSLLEGAGGPGDEQFF.

The CDR3 loop is CASSPLQGAGNTIYF. CDR3 coding DNA: TGTGCCAGCAGCCCTCTACAGGGGGCGGGAAACACCATATATTTT. This chain joins TRBV9 and TRBJ1-3; 9 positions match TRBD1. This CDR3 has 15 amino acids. Germline CDR1 and CDR2: SGDLS and YYNGEE. Trimming took 4 bases from V and 4 from J; bases not matched to a gene: 6.

The rearrangement joins TRBV4-1 to TRBJ2-3; 7 bases are a match to TRBD2. The V gene end was trimmed by 0 bases and the J gene end by 0 bases; junction bases not matched to a gene: 3. The CDR3 covers 16 residues. CDR1 is MGHRA and CDR2 is YSYEKL in the germline V gene. CDR3 residues: CASSQDPGLSTDTQYF. The DNA for the CDR3 is TGCGCCAGCAGCCAAGATCCGGGACTAAGCACAGATACGCAGTATTTT.

The rearrangement links TRBV11-2 to TRBJ2-3, with 13 bases aligning to TRBD2. Looked up from germline, CDR1 is SGHAT and CDR2 is FQNNGV. The CDR3 totals 17 residues. Trimming removed 5 bases from V and 6 bases from J; junction bases left unmatched: 11. In DNA, the CDR3 is TGTGCCAGCAGCGCCAGACTAGCGGGGGGCCATTTGGATACGCAGTATTTT. Amino acid sequence: CASSARLAGGHLDTQYF.

The chain combines TRBV6-2 or TRBV6-3 with TRBJ2-1; D remains unclear. Germline CDR1 MNHEY, CDR2 SVGEGT. V was clipped by 4 bases and J by 0 bases, with 4 bases between them. This CDR3 spans 13 amino acids. The CDR3: CASSSSSYNEQFF. The CDR3 coding sequence is TGTGCCAGCAGTTCGAGCTCCTACAATGAGCAGTTCTTC.

This clone was seen a single time. The chain combines TRBV6-5 with TRBJ1-2; D unresolved. V lost 6 bases and J 8 bases, leaving 13 bases between the germline ends. Germline-derived CDR1 and CDR2 are MNHEY and SVGAGI. This CDR3 has 12 residues. The CDR3 region is CASSPGSGGYTF. The CDR3 region has the DNA TGTGCCAGCAGCCCCGGCTCGGGAGGCTACACCTTC.

The chain uses TRBV19 and TRBJ1-4; 10 positions agree with TRBD1. V shed 5 bases, J shed 10 bases, and the junction held 4 bases outside the gene matches. Per germline, CDR1 LNHDA and CDR2 SQIVND (reference sequence). This CDR3 contains 13 residues. In nucleotides, the CDR3 is TGTGCCAGTAGTGCCGGACAGGGGGGAAAACTGTTTTTT. The encoded protein is CASSAGQGGKLFF.

The rearrangement uses TRBV15 and TRBJ1-1, with 7 bases that match TRBD1. The V and J ends lost 2 bases and 6 bases, in that order; junction bases with no gene match: 9. Germline CDR1 is LNHNV and CDR2 is YYDKDF (reference sequence). CDR3 size: 15 residues. The CDR3 DNA reads as TGTGCCACCAGCAGACCGACGACAGGGAAAGCTGAAGCTTTCTTT. Protein sequence: CATSRPTTGKAEAFF.

The rearrangement uses TRBV6-5 and TRBJ2-7; the D is unclear. V lost 0 bases and J 4 bases, leaving 10 bases between the germline ends. The CDR3 is 14 residues long. Germline loops: CDR1 MNHEY, CDR2 SVGAGI. The DNA for the CDR3 is TGTGCCAGCAGTTACTCATCAATACGGTACGAGCAGTACTTC. Protein: CASSYSSIRYEQYF.

The CDR3 here is CSVEHQVSNEQYF. The CDR3 bases are TGCAGCGTTGAACACCAGGTATCCAACGAGCAGTACTTC. The rearrangement uses TRBV29-1 and TRBJ2-7; no reliable D call. Germline CDR1 and CDR2: SQVTM and ANQGSEA. The CDR3 length is 13 residues. Trimming removed 2 bases at V and 5 bases at J, with 13 bases between.

J is TRBJ1-3 and V is TRBV13; D may be TRBD1 (5 bases). The ends were cut back, 1 base at V and 0 bases at J, with 10 bases in the middle. This CDR3 region has 16 residues. The V gene's germline CDR1 is PRHDT and CDR2 FYEKMQ (reference sequence). The CDR3 region is CASSLAGPGSGNTIYF. CDR3 in DNA: TGTGCCAGCAGCTTAGCAGGGCCCGGCTCTGGAAACACCATATATTTT.